These 29 T cell receptor beta chains were sequenced from one sample in a study of a mutant IDH1 vaccine in newly diagnosed glioma. This table comes from immunoSEQ multiplex PCR, and its TCRdb copy is limited to in-frame clones, with some not included. The sample consists of some 35,000 clones, 65% to 85% of them appearing once. Documented time point: week 47, end of study. Topical imiquimod was applied with each vaccine dose, which held 300 ug of mutant IDH1 20-mer peptide. These TCRs are of unknown antigen specificity. This specimen was PBMCs, taken from a glioma patient whose treatment included an IDH1 peptide vaccine. The receptors shown here come from a man in his forties with glioma.

This rearrangement joins TRBV7-6 to TRBJ2-1, with D unclear. V gave up 4 bases and J gave up 6 bases, with 16 bases separating them. The CDR3 sequence is 15 residues long. Germline V gene lookup returns CDR1 SGHVS and CDR2 FNYEAQ. CDR3 protein: CASSSGRPPLNEQFF. For the CDR3, the DNA is TGTGCCAGCAGCTCCGGCCGTCCCCCGCTCAATGAGCAGTTCTTC.

In this sample, this clone turned up a few times. The CDR3, as DNA: TGCGCCAGCAGTGAACAGGGGCGGCATGGCTACACCTTC. Translating gives CASSEQGRHGYTF. This rearrangement joins TRBV10-1 to TRBJ1-2; 7 positions agree with TRBD1. V shed 3 bases, J shed 6 bases, and the junction held 4 bases outside the gene matches. This CDR3 is built from 13 residues. Germline assignment: CDR1 WNHNN and CDR2 SYGVQD (reference sequence).

The chain carries TRBV5-4 and TRBJ2-1; TRBD1 matches at 9 bases. CDR3 size: 18 residues. V shed 4 bases and J 1 base; nucleotides not matched to a gene: 12. Germline CDR1 SGHNT, CDR2 YYREEE (reference sequence). The CDR3 DNA follows: TGTGCCAGCAGCCCGGGACAGGGAGGGTGGGTATCCTACAATGAGCAGTTCTTC. Protein product: CASSPGQGGWVSYNEQFF.

The V call is TRBV28, the J call TRBJ2-1; unclear D gene. V dropped 3 bases and J dropped 6 bases, with 15 bases sitting between them. The CDR3 runs 15 residues. The V gene's germline CDR1 is MDHEN and CDR2 SYDVKM. CDR3 coding DNA: TGTGCCAGCAGTTTTCGTCCATACTATCTCAATGAGCAGTTCTTC. Protein product: CASSFRPYYLNEQFF.

Only a few counts were recorded for this clone. The chain recombines TRBV29-1 with TRBJ1-2; 8 nucleotides match TRBD1. The V and J ends lost 5 bases and 4 bases, in that order; junction bases with no gene match: 0. The CDR3 has 11 amino acids. Germline lookup yields CDR1 SQVTM and CDR2 ANQGSEA. This CDR3 is CSVTGGYGYTF. The CDR3 DNA sequence: TGCAGCGTTACAGGGGGCTATGGCTACACCTTC.

The chain combines TRBV11-3 with TRBJ2-3; no clear D gene. V was clipped by 1 base and J by 2 bases, with 16 bases between them. CDR1 SGHNT and CDR2 YENEEA come from the germline V gene. This CDR3 is 17 amino acids long. This CDR3 reads CASSLGGLGGYTDTQYF. CDR3 coding DNA: TGTGCCAGCAGCTTAGGGGGTTTAGGCGGCTACACAGATACGCAGTATTTT.

The table lists this clone with a few counts. A read error may produce the germline difference seen at one junction end. The rearrangement links TRBV9 to TRBJ2-5, with 8 bases that match TRBD1. CDR3 length: 17 residues. Germline V gene data show CDR1 as SGDLS and CDR2 as YYNGEE. The CDR3 DNA reads as TGTGCCAGCAGCGTAGGGGGCGGTTGGGACAGGCAAGATACCCAGTACTTC. It codes for CASSVGGGWDRQDTQYF.

This chain uses TRBV19 with TRBJ2-7; 7 nucleotides match TRBD2. CDR1 and CDR2 from the germline V gene are LNHDA and SQIVND (reference sequence). Unmatched junction bases numbered 9, after V lost 4 bases and J lost 3 bases. This CDR3 is built from 15 residues. The CDR3: CASSTYLPGGYEQYV. For the CDR3, the DNA is TGTGCCAGTAGTACCTACCTCCCGGGGGGCTACGAGCAGTACGTC.

The chain recombines TRBV6-5 with TRBJ1-2, with D perhaps TRBD1 (5 bases). CDR1 and CDR2 (germline): MNHEY, SVGAGI. This CDR3 has 14 residues. With 5 bases removed from V and 4 bases from J, the gap between germline ends came to 14 bases. The CDR3 sequence: CASSTSPGSYGYTF. Here the CDR3 DNA reads TGTGCCAGCAGTACATCTCCAGGGAGCTATGGCTACACCTTC.

The chain employs TRBV12-5 and TRBJ1-1; no clear D. Trimming removed 7 bases at V and 5 bases at J, with 11 bases between. In germline, CDR1 is LGHNT, CDR2 FRNRAP. The CDR3 runs 12 residues. The CDR3, as DNA: TGTGCTAGTGATAACTTAGGGACTGAAGCTTTCTTT. It yields the protein CASDNLGTEAFF.

The chain links TRBV14 to TRBJ1-2; D remains ambiguous. CDR1 and CDR2 (germline): SGHDN, FVKESK. The V end lost 3 bases, the J end lost 2 bases, and 16 bases lay between the germline ends. This CDR3 region has 16 residues. The CDR3 loop is CASSQKPTFLNYGYTF. The CDR3, as DNA: TGTGCCAGCAGCCAGAAGCCGACCTTTCTCAACTATGGCTACACCTTC.

The chain carries TRBV5-1 and TRBJ2-7; tentatively, D is TRBD2 (6 bases). This CDR3 region has 16 residues. In germline, CDR1 is SGHRS, CDR2 YFSETQ. Trimming shortened V by 3 bases and J by 6 bases, and 22 bases separated the two germline ends. In nucleotides, the CDR3 is TGCGCCAGCAGCTGGGACGACCGGGACTCCGGTAGCGAGCAGTACTTC. The encoded protein is CASSWDDRDSGSEQYF. The variable domain in full, completed from reference TRBV5-1 and TRBJ2-7, reads KAGVTQTPRYLIKTRGQQVTLSCSPISGHRSVSWYQQTPGQGLQFLFEYFSETQRNKGNFPGRFSGRQFSNSRSEMNVSTLELGDSALYLCASSWDDRDSGSEQYFGPGTRLTVT.

DNA for the CDR3: TGTGCCAGCAGTAAGGGACTAGCGGAGTCCTACGAGCAGTACTTC. Amino acids: CASSKGLAESYEQYF. This chain links TRBV6-5 with TRBJ2-7; 11 nucleotides align to TRBD2. CDR1 is MNHEY and CDR2 is SVGAGI in the germline V gene. J was trimmed by 1 base and V by 5 bases; bases with no gene match: 4. The CDR3 runs 15 residues.

The chain employs TRBV5-3 and TRBJ1-5; TRBD1 matches at 10 bases. TRBV5-3 is an ORF; its function is uncertain. The CDR3 totals 15 residues. V was pared by 4 bases and J by 9 bases, with 10 bases of the junction left unmatched. The CDR3 region is CARSKTTGGAWPQHF. CDR3 in DNA: TGTGCCAGAAGCAAGACGACAGGGGGCGCCTGGCCCCAGCATTTT.

J is TRBJ2-2 and V is TRBV13; TRBD1 might be the D (6 bases). This CDR3 has 15 amino acids. From germline, CDR1 is PRHDT and CDR2 FYEKMQ (reference sequence). Between the trimmed V and J ends, which lost 3 bases and 3 bases, there was a span of 11 bases. CDR3 nucleotides: TGTGCCAGCAGCTTGTCTGGGGGCGACACCGGGGAGCTGTTTTTT. Its protein is CASSLSGGDTGELFF.

A remark on this clone: Relative to the germline gene, one junction end is altered; a read error may explain this. CDR3 amino acids: CASSPLGGQEETQYF. The CDR3 DNA is TGTGCCAGCTCCCCACTCGGTGGGCAGGAAGAGACCCAGTACTTC. The V and J genes are TRBV18 and TRBJ2-5; no firm D call. This CDR3 region has 15 residues. CDR1 and CDR2 from the germline V gene are KGHSH and LQKENI.

V gene TRBV18 combines with J gene TRBJ2-7; D assignment may be TRBD1 or TRBD2 (6 bases each). Germline CDR1 is KGHSH and CDR2 is LQKENI. The CDR3 loop spans 15 amino acids. V was cut by 1 base and J by 5 bases, with 15 bases left in between. The CDR3, as DNA: TGTGCCAGCTCACCACGGACCCAGGGGAGGAACGAGCAGTACTTC. Its translation is CASSPRTQGRNEQYF.

Within the sample, this clone is medium-sized (0.01 to 0.1%). The V call is TRBV27, the J call TRBJ1-5; a possible D gene is TRBD1 (5 bases). The V end lost 4 bases, the J end lost 0 bases, and 16 bases lay between the germline ends. The germline CDR1 and CDR2 sequences are MNHEY and SMNVEV (reference sequence). There are 17 residues in the CDR3. The CDR3 DNA sequence: TGTGCCAGCAGTTCAAACCGGGACGTATATAGCAATCAGCCCCAGCATTTT. Translating gives CASSSNRDVYSNQPQHF.

CDR3 amino acids: CAVRSGAGGELFF. CDR3 nucleotides: TGTGCCGTTCGGTCGGGGGCTGGCGGGGAGCTGTTTTTT. This chain joins TRBV30 and TRBJ2-2; D might be TRBD1 or TRBD2, each matching 6 bases. Germline V gene lookup returns CDR1 GTSNPN and CDR2 SVGIG (reference sequence). CDR3 length: 13 residues. V lost 8 bases and J lost 7, with 17 bases in between. Variable domain in full (rest from reference TRBV30 and TRBJ2-2): SQTIHQWPATLVQPVGSPLSLECTVEGTSNPNLYWYRQAAGRGLQLLFYSVGIGQISSEVPQNLSASRPQDRQFILSSKKLLLSDSGFYLCAVRSGAGGELFFGEGSRLTVL.

This clone was observed a single time. V usage is TRBV11-2 and J usage is TRBJ2-3, with 10 bases matching TRBD2. Per the germline V gene, CDR1 is SGHAT and CDR2 is FQNNGV. The V and J ends lost 5 bases and 0 bases, in that order; junction bases with no gene match: 8. The CDR3 totals 17 residues. The CDR3 region is CASSLSGRPLSTDTQYF. The CDR3 coding sequence is TGTGCCAGCAGCCTTAGCGGGAGGCCTCTGAGCACAGATACGCAGTATTTT.

The DNA for the CDR3 is TGTGCCAGCAGCTTAGGGGCCCAAGAGACCCAGTACTTC. The encoded protein is CASSLGAQETQYF. V is TRBV7-9 and J is TRBJ2-5; D not resolved. CDR1 is SEHNR and CDR2 is FQNEAQ in the germline V gene (reference sequence). Trimming cost V 1 base and J 1 base, with 4 bases left between them. This CDR3 comprises 13 residues.

The genes are TRBV15 and TRBJ2-5, with TRBD2 as a possible D gene (6 bases). Germline V gene sequence: CDR1 LNHNV, CDR2 YYDKDF (reference sequence). The length of the CDR3 is 17 residues. V gave up 5 bases and J gave up 1 base, with 20 bases separating them. CDR3 DNA: TGTGCCACCAGCGGACTATATAATCCGGGCCGCCAAGAGACCCAGTACTTC. It codes for CATSGLYNPGRQETQYF.

This clone came up once. The chain carries TRBV27 and TRBJ2-1; no firm D call. Trimming removed 5 bases at V and 8 bases at J, with 13 bases between. The germline CDR1 and CDR2 sequences are MNHEY and SMNVEV (reference sequence). This CDR3 is built from 13 residues. CDR3 loop: CASSTLGADEQFF. CDR3 DNA sequence: TGTGCCAGCAGTACCTTAGGCGCTGATGAGCAGTTCTTC.

This clone was seen only a few times. The chain uses TRBV6-1 and TRBJ1-5; the D gene is possibly TRBD1 (5 bases). V shed 2 bases and J shed 6 bases, with 11 bases lying between them. The CDR3 totals 14 residues. Germline lookup yields CDR1 MNHNS and CDR2 SASEGT. The CDR3 protein is CASSEMGGTQPQHF. The CDR3 DNA is TGTGCCAGCAGTGAAATGGGGGGAACTCAGCCCCAGCATTTT.

The chain uses TRBV25-1 and TRBJ2-2; the D is unclear. CDR1 MGHDK and CDR2 SYGVNS come from the germline V gene. CDR3 length: 15 residues. V lost 0 bases and J lost 4, with 9 bases in between. The chain's CDR3 is CASSEYDFPTGELFF. CDR3 in DNA: TGTGCCAGCAGTGAATACGACTTTCCCACCGGGGAGCTGTTTTTT.

The rearrangement links TRBV29-1 to TRBJ1-2, with 9 bases identical to TRBD1. The CDR3 spans 13 residues. Germline CDR1 reads SQVTM; CDR2 reads ANQGSEA. Unmatched junction bases numbered 3, after V lost 5 bases and J lost 2 bases. CDR3 sequence: CSVTGGANYGYTF. In DNA, the CDR3 is TGCAGCGTTACAGGGGGCGCAAACTATGGCTACACCTTC.

The chain links TRBV2 to TRBJ2-7; D call uncertain. Trimming shortened V by 5 bases and J by 3 bases, and 17 bases separated the two germline ends. This CDR3 is 15 amino acids long. CDR1 and CDR2 (germline): SNHLY, FYNNEI. The CDR3 DNA reads as TGTGCCAGCAGTCGAAACAAGGGTAGTTTCTACGAGCAGTACTTC. Residues: CASSRNKGSFYEQYF.

This chain joins TRBV6-1 and TRBJ2-7; D gene unclear. Germline V gene data show CDR1 as MNHNS and CDR2 as SASEGT. The CDR3 extends over 16 amino acids. Between the trimmed V and J ends, which lost 0 bases and 0 bases, there was a span of 12 bases. CDR3 protein: CASSEALPSSSYEQYF. The CDR3 DNA follows: TGTGCCAGCAGTGAAGCGCTTCCCTCAAGCTCCTACGAGCAGTACTTC.

This chain joins TRBV5-1 and TRBJ2-7; 13 nucleotides align to TRBD2. The length of the CDR3 is 17 residues. V lost 0 bases, J lost 5 bases, and 8 bases stayed unmatched. Germline V CDR1 and CDR2: SGHRS, YFSETQ. CDR3 DNA: TGCGCCAGCAGCTTGGTACAGGCGGGGACTAGCGGGAACGAGCAGTACTTC. It is translated as CASSLVQAGTSGNEQYF.